This T cell receptor beta chain was recorded in a study of T cell responses to AZD1222 COVID-19 vaccine. Whole-study results and caveats: After two AZD1222 doses, spike-specific TCR breadth and depth rose versus day 0. Every sample of the repertoires postdated the peak T cell response. It was only a handful of AZD1222 recipients who were seropositive at baseline. Most donors were white British and more were female, and clonal diversity was possibly underestimated.

Profiled with immunoSEQ multiplex PCR; TCRdb holds only in-frame clones, not every one. The sample has approximately 180,000 clones; 90% are singletons. Turning to this clone: Its antigen is still unknown.

This receptor was obtained from an adult in good health. The sequences come from peripheral blood, collected on day 0 of AZD1222 vaccination.

The CDR3, as DNA: TGTGCCAGTAGTACCCGGGGGGATGAAGCTTTCTTT. The encoded protein is CASSTRGDEAFF. The chain links TRBV19 to TRBJ1-1; tentatively, D is TRBD1 (5 bases). Germline CDR1 is LNHDA and CDR2 is SQIVND (reference sequence). V gave up 4 bases and J gave up 7 bases, with 10 bases separating them. The CDR3 spans 12 residues.